This TCR beta chain was retrieved from a study of shared T cell receptors in the human thymus. The repertoire was sequenced with immunoSEQ multiplex PCR; TCRdb's copy has only in-frame clones and lacks some. The sample gives about 710,000 clones, approximately 89% of which show up once; 0.0094% is in the top ten. This clone was seen a single time. The CDR3 is 18 residues long. Looked up from germline, CDR1 is SGHTA and CDR2 is FQGTGA. The ends lost 4 bases at V and 2 bases at J; junction bases unmatched: 11. This sample also appeared in a second study, on human thymus T cells. As reported in that work: Healthy Finnish infants undergoing corrective surgery for congenital heart defects were the donors. Resections were taken during corrective heart surgery, and the thymus tissue came from these. Thymic repertoires of unrelated individuals were reported in related research to overlap highly.

The chain couples TRBV7-3 to TRBJ2-3; 11 bases line up with TRBD2. This receptor was taken from a boy younger than two with a congenital heart defect. The sample consisted of thymocytes. CDR3 residues: CASSSPATSGAPTDTQYF. In DNA, the CDR3 is TGTGCCAGCAGCTCCCCGGCGACTAGCGGGGCACCCACAGATACGCAGTATTTT.